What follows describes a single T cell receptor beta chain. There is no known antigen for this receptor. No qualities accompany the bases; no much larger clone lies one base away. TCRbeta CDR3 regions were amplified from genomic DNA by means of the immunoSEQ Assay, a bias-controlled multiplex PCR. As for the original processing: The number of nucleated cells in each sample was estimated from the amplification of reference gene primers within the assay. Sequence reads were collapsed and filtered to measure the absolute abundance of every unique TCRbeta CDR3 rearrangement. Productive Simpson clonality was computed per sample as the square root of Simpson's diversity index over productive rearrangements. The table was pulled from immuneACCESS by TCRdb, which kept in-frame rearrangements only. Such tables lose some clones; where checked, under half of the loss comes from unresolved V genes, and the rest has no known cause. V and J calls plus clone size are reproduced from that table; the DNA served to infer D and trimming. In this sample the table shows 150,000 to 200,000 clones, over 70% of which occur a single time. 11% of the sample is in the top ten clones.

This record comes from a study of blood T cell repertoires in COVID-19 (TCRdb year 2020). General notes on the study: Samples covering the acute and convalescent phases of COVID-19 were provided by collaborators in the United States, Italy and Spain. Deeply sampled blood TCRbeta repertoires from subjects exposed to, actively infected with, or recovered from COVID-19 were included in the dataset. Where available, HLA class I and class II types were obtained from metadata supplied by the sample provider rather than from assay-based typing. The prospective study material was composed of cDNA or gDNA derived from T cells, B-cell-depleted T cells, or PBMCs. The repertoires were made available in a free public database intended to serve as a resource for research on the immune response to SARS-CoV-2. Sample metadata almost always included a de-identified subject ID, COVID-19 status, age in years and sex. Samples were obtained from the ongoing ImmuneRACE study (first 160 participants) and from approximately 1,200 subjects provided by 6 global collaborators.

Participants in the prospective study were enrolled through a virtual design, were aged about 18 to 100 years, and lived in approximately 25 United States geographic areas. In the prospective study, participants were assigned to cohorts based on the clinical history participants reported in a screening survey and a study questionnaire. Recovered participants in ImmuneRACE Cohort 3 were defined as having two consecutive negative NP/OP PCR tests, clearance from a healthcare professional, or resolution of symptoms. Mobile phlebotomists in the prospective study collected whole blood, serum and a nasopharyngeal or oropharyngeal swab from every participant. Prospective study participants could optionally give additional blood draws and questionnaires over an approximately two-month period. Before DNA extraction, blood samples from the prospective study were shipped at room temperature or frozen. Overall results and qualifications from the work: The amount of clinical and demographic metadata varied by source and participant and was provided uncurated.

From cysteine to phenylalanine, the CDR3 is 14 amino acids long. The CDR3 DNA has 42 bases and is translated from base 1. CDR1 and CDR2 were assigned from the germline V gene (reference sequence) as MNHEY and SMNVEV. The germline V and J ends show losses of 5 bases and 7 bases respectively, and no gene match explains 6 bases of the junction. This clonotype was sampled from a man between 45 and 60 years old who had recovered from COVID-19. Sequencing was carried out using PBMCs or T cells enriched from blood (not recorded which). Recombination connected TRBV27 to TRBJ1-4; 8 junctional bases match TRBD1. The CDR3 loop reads CASSLQGDREKLFF. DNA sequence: TGTGCCAGCAGTCTACAGGGGGATCGTGAAAAACTGTTTTTT.